What follows are 30 T cell receptor beta chains derived from one specimen sequenced in a study of blood T cell repertoires in COVID-19. Profiled with immunoSEQ multiplex PCR; TCRdb holds only in-frame clones, not every one. The profile shows 310,000 or so clones, approximately 84% of them singletons. The sequenced sample consisted of peripheral blood. The origin of the receptors is a woman in her twenties or thirties who had recovered from COVID-19.

J is TRBJ2-3 and V is TRBV3-1 (or the pseudogene TRBV3-2), with 11 positions matching TRBD2. This CDR3 is 19 amino acids long. Germline V gene lookup returns CDR1 LGHDT and CDR2 YNNKEL (reference sequence). V shed 1 base, J shed 3 bases, and the junction held 12 bases outside the gene matches. The CDR3 nucleotides read TGTGCCAGCAGCCAAGTCCCGATCATAGCGGGGGGGCGGACAGATACGCAGTATTTT. Amino acid sequence: CASSQVPIIAGGRTDTQYF.

The chain carries TRBV14 and TRBJ1-1; maybe TRBD1 (6 bases). V lost 3 bases and J 1 base, leaving 6 bases between the germline ends. CDR1 and CDR2 (germline): SGHDN, FVKESK. CDR3 size: 13 residues. The CDR3 here is CASSHRGNTEAFF. The CDR3 DNA follows: TGTGCCAGCAGCCACAGGGGGAACACTGAAGCTTTCTTT.

The chain links TRBV5-1 to TRBJ2-3; D remains ambiguous. Trimming removed 1 base at V and 2 bases at J, with 5 bases between. CDR3 length: 13 amino acids. The germline V gene encodes CDR1 SGHRS and CDR2 YFSETQ. The CDR3 loop is CASSLSFTDTQYF. DNA of the CDR3: TGCGCCAGCAGCTTGTCGTTCACAGATACGCAGTATTTT. Full variable domain (missing parts from reference TRBV5-1 and TRBJ2-3): KAGVTQTPRYLIKTRGQQVTLSCSPISGHRSVSWYQQTPGQGLQFLFEYFSETQRNKGNFPGRFSGRQFSNSRSEMNVSTLELGDSALYLCASSLSFTDTQYFGPGTRLTVL.

As regards this clone: A read error may account for a junction end that differs from germline. This rearrangement joins TRBV6-5 to TRBJ1-4, with D hard to call. CDR1 and CDR2 from the germline V gene are MNHEY and SVGAGI. The CDR3 is 13 residues long. DNA for the CDR3: TGTGCCACCAGTTCCGGGTTAGGTGAAAAACTGTTTTTT. It is translated as CATSSGLGEKLFF.

In its sample, this clone was seen a few times. The V gene is TRBV20-1, the J gene TRBJ1-1; D gene uncertain. Germline V lookup: CDR1 DFQATT, CDR2 SNEGSKA (reference sequence). CDR3 length equals 11 residues. The germline V and J ends were trimmed by 5 bases and 1 base, with 5 bases remaining between them. This CDR3 reads CSAFRNTEAFF. CDR3 sequence (DNA): TGCAGTGCTTTCAGGAACACTGAAGCTTTCTTT.

The chain has TRBV6-5 and TRBJ1-6; the D gene is possibly TRBD1 (6 bases). Germline lookup yields CDR1 MNHEY and CDR2 SVGAGI. Trimming took 0 bases from V and 7 from J, leaving 13 bases between them. This CDR3 region has 16 residues. Here the CDR3 reads CASSYSSGAPNSPLHF. The CDR3 nucleotides read TGTGCCAGCAGTTACTCATCAGGGGCCCCCAATTCACCCCTCCACTTT.

J is TRBJ2-7 and V is TRBV2; 7 positions agree with TRBD2. With 6 bases clipped from V and 6 bases from J, the junction kept 11 bases outside the gene matches. The CDR3 consists of 14 residues. Germline V gene sequence: CDR1 SNHLY, CDR2 FYNNEI. The CDR3 coding sequence is TGTGCCAGCAGAGGGGACTACCAGATTGGCGAGCAGTACTTC. Its protein is CASRGDYQIGEQYF.

The V call is TRBV7-3, the J call TRBJ2-3, with TRBD2 matching 13 bases. From germline, CDR1 is SGHTA and CDR2 FQGTGA. CDR3 size: 17 residues. V was clipped by 2 bases and J by 4 bases; unmatched bases: 6. The CDR3 DNA is TGTGCCAGCAGCTTAGGGGTGACTAGCGGGAGGTCAGATACGCAGTATTTT. Protein sequence: CASSLGVTSGRSDTQYF.

The chain carries TRBV7-2 and TRBJ1-4; D unresolved. This CDR3 contains 13 residues. CDR1 is SGHTA, CDR2 FQGNSA, per germline. V was clipped by 4 bases and J by 8 bases, with 11 bases between them. CDR3 coding DNA: TGTGCCAGCAGCTCGTTTCTTGGCGAAAAACTGTTTTTT. Encoded protein: CASSSFLGEKLFF.

The CDR3 nucleotides are TGTGCCAGTAGTACTCCGACTGAGAATGAAAAACTGTTTTTT. Encoded protein: CASSTPTENEKLFF. This chain joins TRBV19 and TRBJ1-4; D not resolved. CDR1 and CDR2 (germline): LNHDA, SQIVND (reference sequence). The CDR3 contains 14 residues. The V end lost 4 bases, the J end lost 5 bases, and 11 bases lay between the germline ends.

A single count supports this clone. This chain connects TRBV27 to TRBJ1-2; 7 nucleotides match TRBD1. Germline values: CDR1 MNHEY, CDR2 SMNVEV (reference sequence). The J segment lost 8 bases and the V segment lost 3 bases, leaving 6 bases of the junction unmatched. The CDR3 sequence is 13 residues long. CDR3 in amino acids: CASSFRTGQGYTF. The CDR3 bases are TGTGCCAGCAGTTTTAGGACAGGCCAAGGCTACACCTTC.

The CDR3 region is CASSSLSGGPEKLFF. The CDR3 nucleotides read TGTGCCAGCAGCTCACTGTCCGGGGGACCTGAAAAACTGTTTTTT. This chain uses TRBV7-8 with TRBJ1-4; TRBD1 is a possible D gene (5 bases). The CDR3 is 15 amino acids. Trimming took 4 bases from V and 7 from J, leaving 16 bases between them. Germline CDR1 SGHVS, CDR2 FQNEAQ.

The chain is built from TRBV5-5 and TRBJ2-7, with TRBD1 matching over 9 bases. Germline CDR1 reads SGHKS; CDR2 reads YYEKEE (reference sequence). The CDR3 spans 14 residues. After removal of 2 bases from V and 6 bases from J, the junction contained 6 bases not matched to a gene. The CDR3 nucleotides are TGTGCCAGCAGCTTTCCGGGACAGGGAGGCGAGCAGTACTTC. Translation gives CASSFPGQGGEQYF.

In its sample, this clone was seen once. The genes are TRBV28 and TRBJ2-3; no clear D. This CDR3 contains 12 residues. Trimming stripped 7 bases from V and 0 bases from J, with 5 bases between. CDR1 is MDHEN and CDR2 is SYDVKM in the germline V gene. In DNA form, the CDR3 reads TGTGCCAGCAAGAGGAGCACAGATACGCAGTATTTT. Protein: CASKRSTDTQYF.

The rearrangement joins TRBV18 to TRBJ2-1; D is uncertain. The CDR3 contains 15 residues. Germline CDR1 reads KGHSH; CDR2 reads LQKENI. The V end was cut by 4 bases, the J end by 6 bases, with 16 bases between. The CDR3 loop is CASSLTLQGANEQFF. CDR3 DNA sequence: TGTGCCAGCTCACTGACTCTCCAAGGTGCCAATGAGCAGTTCTTC.

The chain carries TRBV11-2 and TRBJ2-2; TRBD2 is a possible D gene (5 bases). The CDR3 extends over 14 amino acids. Trimming took off 6 bases at V and 7 bases at J, with 15 bases between the two ends. Germline CDR1 SGHAT, CDR2 FQNNGV. CDR3 bases: TGTGCCAGCAGTAGCCGAGGGTCAATCGGGGAGCTGTTTTTT. This encodes CASSSRGSIGELFF.

The CDR3 is CATSRVAGGEKLFF. CDR3 in DNA: TGTGCCACCAGCAGAGTGGCAGGTGGTGAAAAACTGTTTTTT. This sequence joins TRBV15 and TRBJ1-4; D call uncertain. V was trimmed by 1 base and J by 7 bases, leaving 10 bases between them. The germline V gene encodes CDR1 LNHNV and CDR2 YYDKDF (reference sequence). CDR3 length equals 14 residues.

V usage is TRBV20-1 and J usage is TRBJ1-5; D gene unclear. From germline, CDR1 is DFQATT and CDR2 SNEGSKA (reference sequence). Trimming removed 3 bases at V and 0 bases at J, with 6 bases between. The CDR3 length is 13 residues. The CDR3 DNA follows: TGCAGTGCTAGTGACTATAGCAATCAGCCCCAGCATTTT. It yields the protein CSASDYSNQPQHF.

The V gene is TRBV3-1 (or the pseudogene TRBV3-2), the J gene TRBJ2-1; tentatively, D is TRBD1 (5 bases). V was clipped by 0 bases and J by 9 bases, with 15 bases between them. The CDR3 extends over 15 amino acids. Germline CDR1 is LGHDT and CDR2 is YNNKEL (reference sequence). CDR3 nucleotide sequence: TGTGCCAGCAGCCAAGATCTTTGGGGCATCGGTGAGCAGTTCTTC. As protein: CASSQDLWGIGEQFF.

This clone appeared many times. The gene calls are TRBV3-1 (or the pseudogene TRBV3-2) and TRBJ1-5; D ambiguous. The germline V and J ends were trimmed by 2 bases and 1 base, with 6 bases remaining between them. This CDR3 region has 14 residues. CDR1 and CDR2 from the germline V gene are LGHDT and YNNKEL (reference sequence). The CDR3 DNA follows: TGTGCCAGCAGCCAACCCGGGAGCAATCAGCCCCAGCATTTT. Encoded protein: CASSQPGSNQPQHF.

The V gene is TRBV5-1, the J gene TRBJ2-1, with D perhaps matching TRBD2 (6 bases). CDR1 and CDR2 from the germline V gene are SGHRS and YFSETQ. Trimming took off 0 bases at V and 5 bases at J, with 18 bases between the two ends. This CDR3 is built from 17 residues. CDR3 DNA sequence: TGCGCCAGCAGCTTGGCCTTATCCGGGAGTTTTGACAATGAGCAGTTCTTC. Protein sequence: CASSLALSGSFDNEQFF.

The chain uses TRBV19 and TRBJ2-7; D possibly corresponds to TRBD2 (5 bases). Trimming took off 5 bases at V and 2 bases at J, with 16 bases between the two ends. The CDR3 has 15 amino acids. Germline CDR1 LNHDA, CDR2 SQIVND (reference sequence). The CDR3 loop reads CASSFSSGLAYEQYF. The CDR3, as DNA: TGTGCCAGTAGTTTTTCCAGCGGTTTGGCCTACGAGCAGTACTTC.

This clone was seen just once. The chain is built from TRBV2 and TRBJ2-1; D ambiguous. The CDR3 extends over 12 amino acids. CDR1 is SNHLY and CDR2 is FYNNEI in the germline V gene. Trimming took off 4 bases at V and 6 bases at J, with 7 bases between the two ends. The CDR3 loop reads CASSGLFNEQFF. CDR3 nucleotide sequence: TGTGCCAGCAGTGGGCTCTTCAATGAGCAGTTCTTC.

The rearrangement links TRBV7-2 to TRBJ2-7; D is possibly TRBD1 (6 bases). The CDR3 loop spans 14 amino acids. Looked up from germline, CDR1 is SGHTA and CDR2 is FQGNSA. Trimming removed 5 bases from V and 3 bases from J, with 14 bases in between. The CDR3 DNA reads TGTGCCAGCAGCCCAAGGGGGTTGGTCTACGAGCAGTACTTC. Translation: CASSPRGLVYEQYF. The full variable domain, completed using reference TRBV7-2 and TRBJ2-7, is GAGVSQSPSNKVTEKGKDVELRCDPISGHTALYWYRQSLGQGLEFLIYFQGNSAPDKSGLPSDRFSAERTGGSVSTLTIQRTQQEDSAVYLCASSPRGLVYEQYFGPGTRLTVT.

J is TRBJ1-4 and V is TRBV24-1, with D perhaps matching TRBD1 (5 bases). Germline assignment: CDR1 KGHDR and CDR2 SFDVKD. The CDR3 is 15 amino acids. V was pared by 9 bases and J by 8 bases, with 21 bases between. This CDR3 reads CATDPTAPNREKLFF. The CDR3 region has the DNA TGTGCCACCGACCCGACAGCCCCTAATAGAGAAAAACTGTTTTTT.

This clone was found a few times. The chain employs TRBV6-5 and TRBJ1-1; unclear D gene. Per germline, CDR1 MNHEY and CDR2 SVGAGI. V was pared by 0 bases and J by 6 bases, with 11 bases between. The CDR3 contains 14 residues. The CDR3 DNA sequence: TGTGCCAGCAGTTACTCGTTAACCGCAGCTGAAGCTTTCTTT. Amino acid sequence: CASSYSLTAAEAFF.

The chain employs TRBV11-3 and TRBJ2-2; maybe TRBD1 (6 bases). The V gene lost 5 bases and the J gene lost 1 base, with 8 bases spanning the gap. The CDR3 is 14 amino acids. Germline V gene data show CDR1 as SGHNT and CDR2 as YENEEA. The CDR3 spells CASSTGLNTGELFF. For the CDR3, the DNA is TGTGCCAGCAGCACAGGGCTGAACACCGGGGAGCTGTTTTTT.

The V and J genes are TRBV2 and TRBJ2-3, with TRBD2 as a possible D gene (7 bases). The CDR3 consists of 15 residues. Looked up from germline, CDR1 is SNHLY and CDR2 is FYNNEI. Trimming cost V 6 bases and J 0 bases, with 13 bases left between them. The CDR3, as DNA: TGTGCCAGCAGCCTGGGAGGGGGTAGCACAGATACGCAGTATTTT. It translates to CASSLGGGSTDTQYF. The full variable domain, its missing parts supplied by reference TRBV2 and TRBJ2-3, is EPEVTQTPSHQVTQMGQEVILRCVPISNHLYFYWYRQILGQKVEFLVSFYNNEISEKSEIFDDQFSVERPDGSNFTLKIRSTKLEDSAMYFCASSLGGGSTDTQYFGPGTRLTVL.

The V and J genes are TRBV19 and TRBJ1-1, with D perhaps matching TRBD1 (5 bases). The CDR3 is made up of 13 amino acids. The germline CDR1 and CDR2 sequences are LNHDA and SQIVND (reference sequence). The germline V and J ends were trimmed by 4 bases and 4 bases, with 10 bases remaining between them. The CDR3 spells CASSTPGVTEAFF. In nucleotides, the CDR3 is TGTGCCAGTAGTACTCCGGGGGTCACTGAAGCTTTCTTT.

This clone was detected once. The rearrangement links TRBV27 to TRBJ2-1; D is uncertain. The germline gives CDR1 MNHEY, CDR2 SMNVEV (reference sequence). The CDR3 length is 11 residues. V lost 6 bases, J lost 8 bases, and 8 bases lay in between. In DNA, the CDR3 is TGTGCCAGCAGCTCCGGGTATGAGCAGTTCTTC. Translated: CASSSGYEQFF.